One and the same sample provided the 31 T cell receptor beta chains below, sequenced in a study of T-cell memory formation after mild COVID-19. In TCRdb, the 5' RACE reads were re-called with MiXCR into one record per CDR3 protein. The sample has 250,000 to 300,000 distinct CDR3 sequences; 15% to 20% are singletons. The sample was PBMCs or a T cell subset sorted from them (not recorded which). The receptors were sampled from a man younger than 35 who had mild COVID-19 (a few samples of this study predate the infection). Cell type and time point are not known.

The J gene is TRBJ2-3, the V gene TRBV11-2; 8 bases are a match to TRBD1. CDR1 and CDR2 (germline): SGHAT, FQNNGV. With 4 bases clipped from V and 4 bases from J, the junction kept 7 bases outside the gene matches. This CDR3 is built from 15 residues. CDR3 protein: CASSSPGGDADTQYF. The CDR3 DNA follows: TGTGCCAGCAGCTCTCCAGGGGGCGACGCAGATACGCAGTATTTT. The complete variable domain, with remaining parts taken from reference TRBV11-2 and TRBJ2-3, reads EAGVAQSPRYKIIEKRQSVAFWCNPISGHATLYWYQQILGQGPKLLIQFQNNGVVDDSQLPKDRFSAERLKGVDSTLKIQPAKLEDSAVYLCASSSPGGDADTQYFGPGTRLTVL.

This clonotype was seen a handful of times. The V call is TRBV7-2, the J call TRBJ1-1; the D is unclear. Per the germline V gene, CDR1 is SGHTA and CDR2 is FQGNSA. The CDR3 consists of 15 residues. V lost 3 bases, J lost 0 bases, and 11 bases lay in between. The CDR3 sequence is CASSFAGLVNTEAFF. Written as DNA, the CDR3 is TGTGCCAGCAGCTTCGCCGGTCTGGTGAACACTGAAGCTTTCTTT.

This clonotype was counted a few times. This sequence joins TRBV10-3 and TRBJ2-1; 10 nucleotides line up with TRBD1. The V segment lost 6 bases and the J segment 3 bases; nucleotides outside the gene matches: 2. Germline V gene sequence: CDR1 ENHRY, CDR2 SYGVKD. The CDR3 is made up of 14 amino acids. CDR3 DNA sequence: TGTGCCATCAGGGGGGACAGGGGCTACAATGAGCAGTTCTTC. Protein: CAIRGDRGYNEQFF.

This clonotype was observed many times. The rearrangement uses TRBV5-4 and TRBJ2-2, with D perhaps matching TRBD1 (6 bases). Germline CDR1 SGHNT, CDR2 YYREEE (reference sequence). The CDR3 runs 14 residues. The V end lost 4 bases, the J end lost 4 bases, and 11 bases lay between the germline ends. The CDR3 nucleotides are TGTGCCAGCAGCGCAGGGGTGGCCACCGGGGAGCTGTTTTTT. Translating it yields CASSAGVATGELFF.

The chain has TRBV9 and TRBJ2-7; 8 bases match TRBD1. This CDR3 contains 13 residues. Germline CDR1 and CDR2: SGDLS and YYNGEE. Germline trimming cut 0 bases from V and 7 bases from J; bases unmatched to any gene: 3. The chain's CDR3 is CASSVDGTGEQYF. The DNA for the CDR3 is TGTGCCAGCAGCGTAGACGGGACAGGAGAGCAGTACTTC.

V usage is TRBV6-2 or TRBV6-3 and J usage is TRBJ1-1; no clear D. The CDR3 extends over 14 amino acids. V lost 5 bases to trimming and J lost 4 bases, with 14 bases between them. Germline CDR1 MNHEY, CDR2 SVGEGT. Here the CDR3 reads CASSPFEPSTEAFF. CDR3 coding DNA: TGTGCCAGCAGTCCCTTTGAGCCGAGCACTGAAGCTTTCTTT.

The rearrangement uses TRBV27 and TRBJ1-1, with D perhaps matching TRBD1 (5 bases). CDR3 length: 14 residues. The germline V gene encodes CDR1 MNHEY and CDR2 SMNVEV (reference sequence). V was clipped by 7 bases and J by 5 bases, with 17 bases between them. CDR3 DNA sequence: TGTGCCAGCACCACCGGGACTTTGTGGACTGAAGCTTTCTTT. It encodes CASTTGTLWTEAFF.

V usage is TRBV7-9 and J usage is TRBJ1-3; the D gene is possibly TRBD1 (6 bases). The CDR3 extends over 18 amino acids. Germline loops: CDR1 SEHNR, CDR2 FQNEAQ (reference sequence). V shed 4 bases and J shed 0 bases, with 19 bases lying between them. The CDR3 DNA sequence: TGTGCCAGCAGCTGGGGCAGGGGTCTCCTTCGCTCTGGAAACACCATATATTTT. It specifies CASSWGRGLLRSGNTIYF.

The CDR3 region is CASSEPHGEQFF. For the CDR3, the DNA is TGTGCCAGCAGTGAACCCCATGGTGAGCAGTTCTTC. This chain connects TRBV25-1 to TRBJ2-1; D gene ambiguous. This CDR3 has 12 residues. V was cut by 2 bases and J by 9 bases, with 8 bases left in between. CDR1 is MGHDK, CDR2 SYGVNS, per germline.

The V call is TRBV4-3, the J call TRBJ2-4; no clear D gene. Germline CDR1 LGHNA, CDR2 YSLEER. With 0 bases removed from V and 0 bases from J, the gap between germline ends came to 12 bases. The CDR3 loop spans 17 amino acids. The CDR3: CASSQETVPKAKNIQYF. CDR3 nucleotides: TGCGCCAGCAGCCAAGAAACTGTACCTAAAGCCAAAAACATTCAGTACTTC.

This clonotype was observed many times. The chain recombines TRBV6-6 with TRBJ2-7, with D unclear. CDR3 length equals 13 residues. CDR1 and CDR2 (germline): MNHNY, SVGAGI (reference sequence). Trimming cost V 0 bases and J 0 bases, with 3 bases left between them. The CDR3 is CASSYSPSYEQYV. The CDR3 DNA follows: TGTGCCAGCAGTTACTCCCCCTCCTACGAGCAGTACGTC.

The chain carries TRBV6-1 and TRBJ1-5, with D unresolved. Germline CDR1 reads MNHNS; CDR2 reads SASEGT. V lost 4 bases and J 7 bases, leaving 11 bases between the germline ends. This CDR3 region has 13 residues. CDR3 sequence reads: CASSGPLGQPQHF. CDR3 sequence (DNA): TGTGCCAGCAGTGGCCCTTTGGGGCAGCCCCAGCATTTT.

The rearrangement joins TRBV12-3 or TRBV12-4 to TRBJ2-5; D unresolved. With 8 bases removed from V and 2 bases from J, the gap between germline ends came to 9 bases. CDR3 length: 12 amino acids. CDR3 region: CASALQQETQYF. The CDR3 DNA reads as TGTGCCAGCGCTTTGCAGCAAGAGACCCAGTACTTC.

This clonotype appeared a few times. The rearrangement links TRBV5-1 to TRBJ2-5; a weak D match, TRBD1 (5 bases). This CDR3 is 14 amino acids long. V dropped 6 bases and J dropped 2 bases, with 14 bases sitting between them. Germline V CDR1 and CDR2: SGHRS, YFSETQ. The CDR3 is CASTDSPWQETQYF. The CDR3 bases are TGCGCCAGCACCGACAGCCCCTGGCAAGAGACCCAGTACTTC.

J is TRBJ2-1 and V is TRBV10-3; no firm D call. This CDR3 is built from 11 residues. Germline V CDR1 and CDR2: ENHRY, SYGVKD. Trimming shortened V by 3 bases and J by 9 bases, and 6 bases separated the two germline ends. The CDR3 sequence: CAISEGGEQFF. In DNA, the CDR3 is TGTGCCATCAGTGAAGGTGGTGAGCAGTTCTTC.

This clonotype was observed at least ten times. The rearrangement uses TRBV27 and TRBJ1-2; D perhaps matches TRBD1 (5 bases). This CDR3 is 14 amino acids long. V shed 1 base and J shed 6 bases, with 12 bases lying between them. Germline CDR1 reads MNHEY; CDR2 reads SMNVEV (reference sequence). As DNA, the CDR3 is TGTGCCAGCAGTTTATTAGGTCAGGGAGATGGCTACACCTTC. It translates to CASSLLGQGDGYTF.

This clonotype was picked up many times. The chain has TRBV25-1 and TRBJ2-5; 10 bases align to TRBD1. The germline CDR1 and CDR2 sequences are MGHDK and SYGVNS. The CDR3 is made up of 16 amino acids. V shed 3 bases, J shed 4 bases, and the junction held 8 bases outside the gene matches. This CDR3 reads CASSDRDRGSRETQYF. The CDR3 DNA is TGTGCCAGCAGTGACCGGGACAGGGGTAGTCGAGAGACCCAGTACTTC.

This clonotype was seen only a few times. The chain combines TRBV5-4 with TRBJ2-1; 10 bases agree with TRBD1. V gave up 0 bases and J gave up 8 bases; unmatched junction bases: 8. There are 16 residues in the CDR3. Germline V gene sequence: CDR1 SGHNT, CDR2 YYREEE (reference sequence). The CDR3 DNA follows: TGTGCCAGCAGCTTGGCGTCTTGGACAGGGGGGGATGAGCAGTTCTTC. This codes for CASSLASWTGGDEQFF.

This clonotype was counted ten times or more. The chain couples TRBV4-3 to TRBJ1-1; 9 positions match TRBD1. This CDR3 spans 15 amino acids. V lost 4 bases and J lost 0; bases outside the gene matches: 3. Germline lookup yields CDR1 LGHNA and CDR2 YSLEER. This CDR3 reads CASSPGQGMNTEAFF. The CDR3 DNA reads as TGCGCCAGCAGCCCCGGACAGGGGATGAACACTGAAGCTTTCTTT.

V usage is TRBV7-2 and J usage is TRBJ1-2; the D is unclear. V lost 5 bases, J lost 8 bases, and 12 bases lay in between. CDR1 is SGHTA, CDR2 FQGNSA, per germline. The CDR3 loop spans 12 amino acids. DNA of the CDR3: TGTGCCAGCAGCAATAAAGTCGGAGGCTACACCTTC. Translation: CASSNKVGGYTF.

This clonotype was counted at least ten times. This chain joins TRBV7-6 and TRBJ2-7, with D possibly TRBD1 on 5 matching bases. The CDR3 has 14 amino acids. Germline V gene data show CDR1 as SGHVS and CDR2 as FNYEAQ. V lost 5 bases, J lost 7 bases, and 18 bases lay in between. The CDR3, as DNA: TGTGCCAGCAGCCCTAGAGTACAGGCGAATGAGCAGTACTTC. Its translation is CASSPRVQANEQYF.

The chain has TRBV5-1 and TRBJ2-7; D may be TRBD1 (5 bases). The CDR3 loop spans 14 amino acids. V lost 0 bases and J 3 bases, leaving 10 bases between the germline ends. The germline V gene has CDR1 SGHRS and CDR2 YFSETQ. The CDR3 here is CASSLEAGYYEQYV. The CDR3 DNA sequence: TGCGCCAGCAGCTTGGAGGCAGGGTACTACGAGCAGTACGTC.

V and J are TRBV4-2 and TRBJ1-2; D is possibly TRBD1 (6 bases). Germline V gives CDR1 LGHNA, CDR2 YNFKEQ. The CDR3 is 16 amino acids. Trimming cost V 1 base and J 6 bases, with 18 bases left between them. The CDR3 region is CASSQVTGRKGDGYTF. As DNA, the CDR3 is TGTGCCAGCAGCCAAGTTACAGGGAGAAAGGGGGATGGCTACACCTTC.

This chain joins TRBV7-9 and TRBJ2-1; the D gene is possibly TRBD1 (5 bases). Germline-derived CDR1 and CDR2 are SEHNR and FQNEAQ (reference sequence). V lost 2 bases and J 0 bases, leaving 8 bases between the germline ends. This CDR3 is 15 amino acids long. This CDR3 reads CASSLPRASYNEQFF. The CDR3 nucleotides read TGTGCCAGCAGCTTACCCAGGGCCTCCTACAATGAGCAGTTCTTC.

The CDR3 DNA sequence: TGTGCCAGCAGCCCCCCGGGGACAGGGGGCAATTCACCCCTCCACTTT. Translated: CASSPPGTGGNSPLHF. The chain employs TRBV7-9 and TRBJ1-6, with 12 nucleotides matching TRBD1. Germline loops: CDR1 SEHNR, CDR2 FQNEAQ (reference sequence). Trimming at V came to 5 bases and at J to 7 bases, leaving 6 bases not matched to a gene. The CDR3 is 16 amino acids.

This clonotype was seen a handful of times. The gene calls are TRBV12-3 or TRBV12-4 and TRBJ2-3; weak D call: TRBD2 (6 bases). V dropped 6 bases and J dropped 4 bases, with 14 bases sitting between them. The CDR3 is 14 residues long. The CDR3 DNA reads as TGTGCCAGCAGCCCGGGGGAAGTCCCAGATACGCAGTATTTT. It translates to CASSPGEVPDTQYF.

This clonotype turned up a few times. The chain is built from TRBV20-1 and TRBJ1-2, with TRBD1 identical over 11 bases. The trim removed 4 bases at V and 4 bases at J, leaving 8 bases unmatched. The CDR3 has 15 amino acids. Germline V gives CDR1 DFQATT, CDR2 SNEGSKA (reference sequence). The CDR3 DNA reads TGCAGTGCTACCGAACCGGGACAGGGGGGCTATGGCTACACCTTC. It is translated as CSATEPGQGGYGYTF.

This rearrangement joins TRBV6-2 or TRBV6-3 to TRBJ2-7; a weak D match, TRBD1 (5 bases). Germline CDR1 MNHEY, CDR2 SVGEGT. Trimming took off 6 bases at V and 6 bases at J, with 18 bases between the two ends. The CDR3 totals 14 residues. CDR3 DNA sequence: TGTGCCAGCAGGCCAGCAGGGCAGGCCCGCGAGCAGTACTTC. Amino acids: CASRPAGQAREQYF.

The chain joins TRBV7-2 to TRBJ2-1, with D unresolved. CDR1 is SGHTA and CDR2 is FQGNSA in the germline V gene. The CDR3 loop spans 13 amino acids. Trimming left V 1 base short and J 5 bases short, with 6 bases between. CDR3 residues: CASSLGMHNEQFF. CDR3 bases: TGTGCCAGCAGCTTAGGGATGCACAATGAGCAGTTCTTC.

This clonotype was counted only a few times. The chain couples TRBV5-6 to TRBJ1-1; 9 nucleotides match TRBD1. Looked up from germline, CDR1 is SGHDT and CDR2 is YYEEEE. The CDR3 extends over 13 amino acids. Unmatched junction bases numbered 7, after V lost 5 bases and J lost 8 bases. CDR3 nucleotides: TGTGCCAGCAGGTCCGGGACAGGGAACGAAGCTTTCTTT. This encodes CASRSGTGNEAFF.

This sequence joins TRBV20-1 and TRBJ1-2, with 9 bases lining up with TRBD1. The germline V gene encodes CDR1 DFQATT and CDR2 SNEGSKA (reference sequence). The CDR3 runs 13 residues. V lost 1 base, J lost 7 bases, and 4 bases stayed unmatched. CDR3 sequence: CSARAGQGFGYTF. CDR3 DNA sequence: TGCAGTGCTAGAGCGGGACAGGGTTTTGGCTACACCTTC.